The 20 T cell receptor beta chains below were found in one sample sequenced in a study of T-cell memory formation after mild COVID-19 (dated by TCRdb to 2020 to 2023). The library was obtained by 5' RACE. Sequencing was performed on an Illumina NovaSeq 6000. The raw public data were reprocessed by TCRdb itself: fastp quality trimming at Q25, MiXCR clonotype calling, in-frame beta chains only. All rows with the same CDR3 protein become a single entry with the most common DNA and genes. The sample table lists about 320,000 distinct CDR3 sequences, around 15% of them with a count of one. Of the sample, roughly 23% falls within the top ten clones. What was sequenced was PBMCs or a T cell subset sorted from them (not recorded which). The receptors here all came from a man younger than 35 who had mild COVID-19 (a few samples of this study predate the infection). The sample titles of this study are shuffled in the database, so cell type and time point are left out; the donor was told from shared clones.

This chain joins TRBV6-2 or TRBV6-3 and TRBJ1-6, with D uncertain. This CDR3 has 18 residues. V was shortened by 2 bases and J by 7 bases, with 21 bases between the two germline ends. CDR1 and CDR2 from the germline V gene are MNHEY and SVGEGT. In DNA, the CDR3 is TGTGCCAGCAGTTACGTCGCCCCCCGGAACCAACTGAATTCACCCCTCCACTTT. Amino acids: CASSYVAPRNQLNSPLHF.

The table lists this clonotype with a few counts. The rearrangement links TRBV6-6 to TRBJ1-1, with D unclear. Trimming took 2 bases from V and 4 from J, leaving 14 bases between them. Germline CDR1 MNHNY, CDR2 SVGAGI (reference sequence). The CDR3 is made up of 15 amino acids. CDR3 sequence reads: CASSYGSRRATEAFF. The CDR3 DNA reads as TGTGCCAGCAGTTACGGGAGCCGGCGCGCCACTGAAGCTTTCTTT.

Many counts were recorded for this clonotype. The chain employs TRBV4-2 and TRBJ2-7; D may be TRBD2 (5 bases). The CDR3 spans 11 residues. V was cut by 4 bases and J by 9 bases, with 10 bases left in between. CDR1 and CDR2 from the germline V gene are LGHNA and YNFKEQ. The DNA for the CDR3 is TGTGCCAGCAGCCCCGGACTCACGCAGTACTTC. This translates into CASSPGLTQYF.

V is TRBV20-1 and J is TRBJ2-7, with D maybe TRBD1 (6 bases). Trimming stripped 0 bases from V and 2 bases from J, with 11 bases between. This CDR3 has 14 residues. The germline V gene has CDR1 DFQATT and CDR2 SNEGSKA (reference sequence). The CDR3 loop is CSARERGGPYEQYF. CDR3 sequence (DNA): TGCAGTGCTAGAGAGAGAGGGGGTCCCTACGAGCAGTACTTC.

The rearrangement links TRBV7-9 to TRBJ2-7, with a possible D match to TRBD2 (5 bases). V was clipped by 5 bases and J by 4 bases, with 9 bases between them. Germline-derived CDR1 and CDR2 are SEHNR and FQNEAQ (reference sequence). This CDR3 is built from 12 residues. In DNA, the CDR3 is TGTGCCAGCAGCCAGGACTGGTACGAGCAGTACGTC. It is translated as CASSQDWYEQYV.

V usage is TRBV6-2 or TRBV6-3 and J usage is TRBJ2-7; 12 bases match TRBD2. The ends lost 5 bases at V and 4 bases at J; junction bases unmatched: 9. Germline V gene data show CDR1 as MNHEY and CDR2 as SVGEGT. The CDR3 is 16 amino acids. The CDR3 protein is CASSERGLAGPYEQYF. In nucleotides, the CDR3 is TGTGCCAGCAGTGAGCGGGGACTAGCGGGCCCATACGAGCAGTACTTC.

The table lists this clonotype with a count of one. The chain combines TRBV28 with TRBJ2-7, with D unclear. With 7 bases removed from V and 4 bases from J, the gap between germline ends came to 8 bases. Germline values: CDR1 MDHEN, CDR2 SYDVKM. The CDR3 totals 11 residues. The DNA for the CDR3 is TGTGCCAGCAATAACCGATACGAGCAGTACGTC. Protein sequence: CASNNRYEQYV.

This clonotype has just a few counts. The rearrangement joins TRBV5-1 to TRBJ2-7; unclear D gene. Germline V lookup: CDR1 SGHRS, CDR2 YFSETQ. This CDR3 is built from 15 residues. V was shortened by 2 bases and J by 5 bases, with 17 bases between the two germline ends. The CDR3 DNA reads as TGCGCCAGCAGCTTCCTCGGGCCTCCGGCCCACGAGCAGTACTTC. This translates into CASSFLGPPAHEQYF.

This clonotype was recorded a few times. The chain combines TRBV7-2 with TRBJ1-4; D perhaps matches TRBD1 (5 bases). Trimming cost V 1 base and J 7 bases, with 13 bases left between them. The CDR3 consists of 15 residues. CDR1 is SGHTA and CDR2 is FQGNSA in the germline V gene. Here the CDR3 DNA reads TGTGCCAGCAGCTTAGTTCCAGGGAGAATTGAAAAACTGTTTTTT. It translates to CASSLVPGRIEKLFF.

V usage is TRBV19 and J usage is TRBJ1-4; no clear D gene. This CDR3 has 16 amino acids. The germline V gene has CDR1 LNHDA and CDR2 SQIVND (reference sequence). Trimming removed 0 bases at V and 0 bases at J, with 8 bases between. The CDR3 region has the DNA TGTGCCAGTAGTATAGATCTGCGAGCAACTAATGAAAAACTGTTTTTT. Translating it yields CASSIDLRATNEKLFF.

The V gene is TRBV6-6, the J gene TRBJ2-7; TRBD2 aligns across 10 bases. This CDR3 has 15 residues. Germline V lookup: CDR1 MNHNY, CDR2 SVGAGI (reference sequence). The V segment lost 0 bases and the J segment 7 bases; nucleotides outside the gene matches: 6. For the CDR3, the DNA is TGTGCCAGCAGTTACTCGTCAGCGGGGGGGCCGGAGCAGTACTTC. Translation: CASSYSSAGGPEQYF.

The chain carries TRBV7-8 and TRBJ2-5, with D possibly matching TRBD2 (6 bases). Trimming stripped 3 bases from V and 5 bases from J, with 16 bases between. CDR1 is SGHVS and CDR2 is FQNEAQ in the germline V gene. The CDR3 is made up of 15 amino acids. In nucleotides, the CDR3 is TGTGCCAGCAGCTTCCTAGACGGGGCGGGGGAGACCCAGTACTTC. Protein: CASSFLDGAGETQYF.

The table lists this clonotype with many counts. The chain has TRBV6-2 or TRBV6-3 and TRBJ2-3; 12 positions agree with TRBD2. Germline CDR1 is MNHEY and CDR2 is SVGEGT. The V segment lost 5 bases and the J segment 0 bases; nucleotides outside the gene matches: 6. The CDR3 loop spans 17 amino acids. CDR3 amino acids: CASSPRLAGASTDTQYF. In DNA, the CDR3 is TGTGCCAGCAGTCCTCGACTAGCGGGGGCTAGCACAGATACGCAGTATTTT.

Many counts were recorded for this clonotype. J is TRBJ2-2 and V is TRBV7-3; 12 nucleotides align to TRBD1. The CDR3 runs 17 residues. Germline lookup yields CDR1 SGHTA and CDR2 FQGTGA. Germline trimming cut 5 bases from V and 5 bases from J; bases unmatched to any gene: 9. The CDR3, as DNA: TGTGCCAGCAGCCTTACGGGACAGGGGGCACGGACCGGGGAGCTGTTTTTT. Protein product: CASSLTGQGARTGELFF.

The CDR3 region is CASSPRSIPRTGANYGYTF. CDR3 coding DNA: TGTGCCAGCAGCCCCAGATCCATCCCGCGGACAGGAGCTAACTATGGCTACACCTTC. This sequence joins TRBV7-9 and TRBJ1-2, with 7 positions matching TRBD1. CDR3 length equals 19 residues. Trimming removed 5 bases from V and 0 bases from J; junction bases left unmatched: 18. Per the germline V gene, CDR1 is SEHNR and CDR2 is FQNEAQ (reference sequence).

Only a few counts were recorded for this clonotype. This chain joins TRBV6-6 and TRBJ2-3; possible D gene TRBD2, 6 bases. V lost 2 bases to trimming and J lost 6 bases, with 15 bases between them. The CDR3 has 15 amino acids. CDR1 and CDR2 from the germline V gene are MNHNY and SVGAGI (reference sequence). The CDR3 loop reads CASSYAPGERDTQYF. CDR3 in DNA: TGTGCCAGCAGTTACGCCCCGGGGGAGCGGGATACGCAGTATTTT.

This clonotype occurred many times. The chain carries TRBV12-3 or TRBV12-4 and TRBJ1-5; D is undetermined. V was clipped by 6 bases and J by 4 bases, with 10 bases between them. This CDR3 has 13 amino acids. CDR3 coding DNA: TGTGCCAGCAGCCGCCGGGAGAATCAGCCCCAGCATTTT. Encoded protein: CASSRRENQPQHF.

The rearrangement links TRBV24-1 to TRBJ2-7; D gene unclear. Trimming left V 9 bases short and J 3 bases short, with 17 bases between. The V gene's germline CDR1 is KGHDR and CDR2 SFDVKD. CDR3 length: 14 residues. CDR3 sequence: CATSRTYRLYEQYF. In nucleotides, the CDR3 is TGTGCCACCTCTCGGACGTATAGACTCTACGAGCAGTACTTC.

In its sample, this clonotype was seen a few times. The CDR3, as DNA: TGTGCCAGCGGCCTAGCGGGGGGGAAACACCAAGAGACCCAGTACTTC. Amino acids: CASGLAGGKHQETQYF. The rearrangement links TRBV12-3 or TRBV12-4 to TRBJ2-5; TRBD2 matches 12 bases. There are 16 residues in the CDR3. J was trimmed by 0 bases and V by 8 bases; bases with no gene match: 7.

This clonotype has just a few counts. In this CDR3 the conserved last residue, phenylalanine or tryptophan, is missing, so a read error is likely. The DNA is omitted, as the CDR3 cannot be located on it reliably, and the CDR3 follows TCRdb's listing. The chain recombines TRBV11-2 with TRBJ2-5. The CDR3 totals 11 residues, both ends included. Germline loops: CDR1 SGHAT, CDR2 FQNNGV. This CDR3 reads CASSSLSGSTI.